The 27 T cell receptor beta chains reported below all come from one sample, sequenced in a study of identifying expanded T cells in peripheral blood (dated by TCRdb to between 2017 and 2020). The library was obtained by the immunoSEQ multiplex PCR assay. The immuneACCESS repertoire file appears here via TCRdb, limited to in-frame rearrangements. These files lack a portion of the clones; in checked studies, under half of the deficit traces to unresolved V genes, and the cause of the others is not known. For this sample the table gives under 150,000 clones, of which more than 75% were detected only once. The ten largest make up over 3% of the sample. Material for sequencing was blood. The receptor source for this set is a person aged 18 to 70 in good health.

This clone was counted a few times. CDR3 sequence reads: CASSFPLLGSGANVLTF. The DNA of the CDR3 is TGTGCCAGCAGCTTCCCCCTTTTAGGCTCTGGGGCCAACGTCCTGACTTTC. The gene calls are TRBV5-5 and TRBJ2-6, with unresolved D. The V gene's germline CDR1 is SGHKS and CDR2 YYEKEE (reference sequence). Trimming removed 2 bases at V and 0 bases at J, with 12 bases between. CDR3 size: 17 residues.

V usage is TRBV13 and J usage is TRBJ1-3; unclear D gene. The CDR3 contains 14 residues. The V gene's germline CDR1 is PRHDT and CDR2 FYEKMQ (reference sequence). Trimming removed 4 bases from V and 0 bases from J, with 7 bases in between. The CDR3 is CASSSTYSGNTIYF. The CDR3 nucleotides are TGTGCCAGCAGCTCAACATACTCTGGAAACACCATATATTTT. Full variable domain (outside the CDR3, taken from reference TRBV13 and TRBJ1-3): AAGVIQSPRHLIKEKRETATLKCYPIPRHDTVYWYQQGPGQDPQFLISFYEKMQSDKGSIPDRFSAQQFSDYHSELNMSSLELGDSALYFCASSSTYSGNTIYFGEGSWLTVV.

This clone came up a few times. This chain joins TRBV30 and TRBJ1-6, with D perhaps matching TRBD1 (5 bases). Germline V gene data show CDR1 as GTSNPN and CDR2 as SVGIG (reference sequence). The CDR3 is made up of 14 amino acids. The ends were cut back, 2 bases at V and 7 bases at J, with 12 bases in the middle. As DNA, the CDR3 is TGTGCCTGGAGTCCGGGACCGACGAATTCACCCCTCCACTTT. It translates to CAWSPGPTNSPLHF. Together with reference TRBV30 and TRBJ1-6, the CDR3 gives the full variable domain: SQTIHQWPATLVQPVGSPLSLECTVEGTSNPNLYWYRQAAGRGLQLLFYSVGIGQISSEVPQNLSASRPQDRQFILSSKKLLLSDSGFYLCAWSPGPTNSPLHFGNGTRLTVT.

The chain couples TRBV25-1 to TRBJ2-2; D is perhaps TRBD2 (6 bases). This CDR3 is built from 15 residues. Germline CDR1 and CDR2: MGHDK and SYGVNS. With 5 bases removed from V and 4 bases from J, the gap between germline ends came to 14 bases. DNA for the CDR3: TGTGCCAGCAGTCCGACTAGGAGAGTCACCGGGGAGCTGTTTTTT. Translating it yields CASSPTRRVTGELFF.

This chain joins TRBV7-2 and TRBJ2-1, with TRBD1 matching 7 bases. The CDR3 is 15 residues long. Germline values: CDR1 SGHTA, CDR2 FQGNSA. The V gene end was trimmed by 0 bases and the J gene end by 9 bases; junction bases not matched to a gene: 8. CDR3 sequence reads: CASSLAGQRGTEQFF. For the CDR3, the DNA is TGTGCCAGCAGCTTAGCGGGACAGAGAGGAACTGAGCAGTTCTTC.

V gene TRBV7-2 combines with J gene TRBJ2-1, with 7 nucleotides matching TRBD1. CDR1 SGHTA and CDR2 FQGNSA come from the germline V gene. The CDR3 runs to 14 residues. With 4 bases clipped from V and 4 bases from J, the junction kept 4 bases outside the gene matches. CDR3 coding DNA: TGTGCCAGCAGCTACACACAGGGGTACAATGAGCAGTTCTTC. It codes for CASSYTQGYNEQFF.

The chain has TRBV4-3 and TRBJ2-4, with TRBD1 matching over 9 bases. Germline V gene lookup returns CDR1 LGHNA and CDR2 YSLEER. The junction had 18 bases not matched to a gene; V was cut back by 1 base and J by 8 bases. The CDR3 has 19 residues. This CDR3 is CASSQGRAAAGTGTHIQYF. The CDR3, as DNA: TGCGCCAGCAGCCAAGGTCGGGCGGCAGCTGGGACAGGGACCCACATTCAGTACTTC.

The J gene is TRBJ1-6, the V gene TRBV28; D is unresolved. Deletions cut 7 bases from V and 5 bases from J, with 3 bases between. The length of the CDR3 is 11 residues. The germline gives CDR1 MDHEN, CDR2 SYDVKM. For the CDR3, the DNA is TGTGCCAGCACGAATAATTCACCCCTCCACTTT. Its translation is CASTNNSPLHF.

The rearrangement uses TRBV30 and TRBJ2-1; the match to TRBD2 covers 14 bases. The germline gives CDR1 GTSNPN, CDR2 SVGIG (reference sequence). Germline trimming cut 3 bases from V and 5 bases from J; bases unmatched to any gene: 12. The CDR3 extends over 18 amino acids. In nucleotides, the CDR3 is TGTGCCTGGAGCGAAGGACTAGCGGGGGGCCCTAGAAACAATGAGCAGTTCTTC. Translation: CAWSEGLAGGPRNNEQFF.

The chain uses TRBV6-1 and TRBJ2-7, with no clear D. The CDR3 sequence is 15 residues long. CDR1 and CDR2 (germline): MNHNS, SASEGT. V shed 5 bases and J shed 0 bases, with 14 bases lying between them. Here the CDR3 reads CASSPGLVSSYEQYF. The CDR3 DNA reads TGTGCCAGCAGTCCCGGCCTGGTAAGCTCCTACGAGCAGTACTTC.

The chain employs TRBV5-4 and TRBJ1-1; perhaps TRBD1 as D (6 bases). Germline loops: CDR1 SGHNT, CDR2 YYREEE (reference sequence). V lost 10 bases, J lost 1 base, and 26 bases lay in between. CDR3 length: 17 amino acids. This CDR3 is CASTGAGVGGKNTEAFF. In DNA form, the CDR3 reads TGTGCCTCAACGGGGGCAGGAGTAGGAGGAAAGAACACTGAAGCTTTCTTT.

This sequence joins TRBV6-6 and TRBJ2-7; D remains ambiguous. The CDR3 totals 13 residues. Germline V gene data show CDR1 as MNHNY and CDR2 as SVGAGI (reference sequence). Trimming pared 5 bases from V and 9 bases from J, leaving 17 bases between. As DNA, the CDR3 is TGTGCCAGCAGTATCCGGCCGAATGGCATGCAGTACTTC. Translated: CASSIRPNGMQYF.

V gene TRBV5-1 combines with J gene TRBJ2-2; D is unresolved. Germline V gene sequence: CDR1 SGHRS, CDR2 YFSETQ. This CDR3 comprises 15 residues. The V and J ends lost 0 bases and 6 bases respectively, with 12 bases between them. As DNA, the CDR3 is TGCGCCAGCAGCTTGGCCGCTGTGAGTGCCGGGGAGCTGTTTTTT. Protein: CASSLAAVSAGELFF.

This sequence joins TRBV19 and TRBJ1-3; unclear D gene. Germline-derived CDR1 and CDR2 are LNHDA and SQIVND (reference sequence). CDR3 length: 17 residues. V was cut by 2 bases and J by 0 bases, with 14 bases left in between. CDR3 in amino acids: CASSILTTVSSGNTIYF. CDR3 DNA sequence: TGTGCCAGTAGTATACTAACGACGGTGAGCTCTGGAAACACCATATATTTT. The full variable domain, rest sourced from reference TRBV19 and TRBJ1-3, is DGGITQSPKYLFRKEGQNVTLSCEQNLNHDAMYWYRQDPGQGLRLIYYSQIVNDFQKGDIAEGYSVSREKKESFPLTVTSAQKNPTAFYLCASSILTTVSSGNTIYFGEGSWLTVV.

The CDR3 DNA follows: TGTGCCAGCAGCTTAGGCGGGGCCCTTAATGAAAAACTGTTTTTT. It specifies CASSLGGALNEKLFF. V is TRBV7-9 and J is TRBJ1-4, with a weak D call TRBD1 (5 bases). Looked up from germline, CDR1 is SEHNR and CDR2 is FQNEAQ (reference sequence). V lost 1 base and J 4 bases, leaving 10 bases between the germline ends. This CDR3 region has 15 residues.

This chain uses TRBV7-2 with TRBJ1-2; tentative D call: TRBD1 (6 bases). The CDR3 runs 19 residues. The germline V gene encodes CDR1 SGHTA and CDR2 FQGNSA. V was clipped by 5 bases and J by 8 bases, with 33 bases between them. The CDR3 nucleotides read TGTGCCAGCAGCCCCCGCTCGGGCAGGGGCAAAGTCCTTCTTTTAGGCTACACCTTC. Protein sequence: CASSPRSGRGKVLLLGYTF.

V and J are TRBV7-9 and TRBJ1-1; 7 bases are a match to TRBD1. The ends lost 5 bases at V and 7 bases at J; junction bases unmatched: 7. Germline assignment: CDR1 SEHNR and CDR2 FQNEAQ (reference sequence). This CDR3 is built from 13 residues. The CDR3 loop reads CASSLTGALEAFF. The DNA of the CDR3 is TGTGCCAGCAGCCTTACAGGGGCCCTTGAAGCTTTCTTT.

The CDR3 nucleotides are TGTGCCAGCAGTCTATTATCGGGGGAAGGCTATGGCTACACCTTC. Protein product: CASSLLSGEGYGYTF. The chain is built from TRBV14 and TRBJ1-2; D may be TRBD1 (5 bases). The CDR3 runs 15 residues. Trimming stripped 6 bases from V and 4 bases from J, with 18 bases between. Germline V gene sequence: CDR1 SGHDN, CDR2 FVKESK.

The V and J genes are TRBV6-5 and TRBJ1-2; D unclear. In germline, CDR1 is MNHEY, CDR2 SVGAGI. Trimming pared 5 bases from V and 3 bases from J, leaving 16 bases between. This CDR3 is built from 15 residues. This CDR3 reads CASSPQGIKDYGYTF. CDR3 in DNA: TGTGCCAGCAGTCCTCAAGGGATTAAGGACTATGGCTACACCTTC.

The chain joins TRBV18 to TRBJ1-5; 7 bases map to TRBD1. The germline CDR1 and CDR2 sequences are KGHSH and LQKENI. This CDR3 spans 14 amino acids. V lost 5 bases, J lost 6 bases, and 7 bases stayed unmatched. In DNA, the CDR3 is TGTGCCAGCTCATCTCGACAGGGAGGTCAGCCCCAGCATTTT. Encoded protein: CASSSRQGGQPQHF.

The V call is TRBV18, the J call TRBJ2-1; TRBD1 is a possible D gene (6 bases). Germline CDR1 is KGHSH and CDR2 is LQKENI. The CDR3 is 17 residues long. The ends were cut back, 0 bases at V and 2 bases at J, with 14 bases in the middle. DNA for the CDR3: TGTGCCAGCTCACCACCGAGGGGGTCTGGGACCTACAATGAGCAGTTCTTC. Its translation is CASSPPRGSGTYNEQFF.

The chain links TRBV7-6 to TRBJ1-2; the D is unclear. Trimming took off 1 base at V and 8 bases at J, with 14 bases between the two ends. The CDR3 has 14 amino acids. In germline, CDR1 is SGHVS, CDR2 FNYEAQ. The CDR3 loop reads CASSLGEQQLGYTF. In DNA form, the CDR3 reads TGTGCCAGCAGCTTAGGAGAACAGCAGCTGGGCTACACCTTC.

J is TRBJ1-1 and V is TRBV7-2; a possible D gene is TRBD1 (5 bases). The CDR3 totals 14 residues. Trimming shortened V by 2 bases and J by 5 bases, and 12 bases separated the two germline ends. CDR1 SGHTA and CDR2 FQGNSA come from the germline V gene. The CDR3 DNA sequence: TGTGCCAGCAGCTTAAAGGGGCTGGGGACTGAAGCTTTCTTT. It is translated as CASSLKGLGTEAFF.

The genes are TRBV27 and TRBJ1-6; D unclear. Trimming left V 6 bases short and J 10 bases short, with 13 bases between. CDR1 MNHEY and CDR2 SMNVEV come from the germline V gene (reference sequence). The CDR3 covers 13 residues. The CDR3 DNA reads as TGTGCCAGCAGCCGGTCATCATTCTCACCCCTCCACTTT. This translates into CASSRSSFSPLHF.

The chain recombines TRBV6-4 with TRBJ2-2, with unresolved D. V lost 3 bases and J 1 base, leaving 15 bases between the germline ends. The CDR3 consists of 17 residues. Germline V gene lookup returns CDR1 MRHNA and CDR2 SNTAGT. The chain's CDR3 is CASSERQRAGNTGELFF. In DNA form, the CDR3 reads TGTGCCAGCAGTGAACGACAAAGGGCAGGGAACACCGGGGAGCTGTTTTTT.

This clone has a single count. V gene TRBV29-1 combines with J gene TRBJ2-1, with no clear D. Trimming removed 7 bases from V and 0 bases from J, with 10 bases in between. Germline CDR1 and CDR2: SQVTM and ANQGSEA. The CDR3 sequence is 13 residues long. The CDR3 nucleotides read TGCAGCGCTCGGACGGTCTCCTACAATGAGCAGTTCTTC. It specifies CSARTVSYNEQFF.

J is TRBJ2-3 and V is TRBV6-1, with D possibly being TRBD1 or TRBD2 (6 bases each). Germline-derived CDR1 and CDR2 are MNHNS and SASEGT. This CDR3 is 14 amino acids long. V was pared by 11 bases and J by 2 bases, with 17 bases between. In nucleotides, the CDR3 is TGTGCCTGCCTGAGGGGGGTGCTCACAGATACGCAGTATTTT. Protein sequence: CACLRGVLTDTQYF.